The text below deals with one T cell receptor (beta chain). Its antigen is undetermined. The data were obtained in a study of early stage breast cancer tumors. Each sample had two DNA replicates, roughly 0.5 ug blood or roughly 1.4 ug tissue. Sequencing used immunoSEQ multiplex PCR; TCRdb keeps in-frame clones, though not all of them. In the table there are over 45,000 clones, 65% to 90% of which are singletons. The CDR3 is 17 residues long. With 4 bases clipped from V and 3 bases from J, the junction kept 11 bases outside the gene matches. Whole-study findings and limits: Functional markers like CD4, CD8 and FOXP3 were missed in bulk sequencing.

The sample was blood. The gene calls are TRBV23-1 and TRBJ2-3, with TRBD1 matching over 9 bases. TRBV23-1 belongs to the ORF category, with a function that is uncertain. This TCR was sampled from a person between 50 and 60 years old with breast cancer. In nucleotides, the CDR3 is TGCGCCAGCAGTCCCCGATCCGGACAGGGGTTTACAGATACGCAGTATTTT. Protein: CASSPRSGQGFTDTQYF.